A selection of T cell receptor beta chains follows, all from one sample in a study of T cell repertoires in cytomegalovirus infection. TCRdb itself ran the reads through MiXCR, one entry per CDR3 protein. This table has 480,000 or so distinct CDR3 sequences, approximately 10% appearing once. The source material was PBMCs. These receptors came from a human donor in good health (CMV status not recorded). Some clones in this sample may be carry-over from other donors' samples. Each CDR3 is given with its conserved first and last residue. The order of the fields is V gene, CDR3 protein.

TRBV27 | CASSLGGGQGAIEQYF
TRBV12-3/TRBV12-4 | CASSLNGQFSYEQYF
TRBV9 | CASSAEQAINTEAFF
TRBV20-1 | CSARDRVDRAKNIQYF
TRBV7-3 | CASSSSSMNTEAFF
TRBV7-3 | CASSLEGGAFPDEQYF
TRBV20-1 | CSARDSLGRNEQFF
TRBV11-2 | CASSPRTGITGELFF
TRBV3-1 | CASSQTGGLDSPLHF
TRBV7-3 | CASSLTGRSGVTDTQYF
TRBV6-5 | CASSYSAGTGNTIYF